The clone carrying this TCR beta chain was detected a few times. The antigen remains undetermined. The source of the sample is a study of cytomegalovirus exposure and HLA in healthy donors. The study, taken as a whole, reports: A later analysis showed HLA-associated TCR beta chains outstripping equally common others in clonal expansion.

This CDR3 is built from 14 residues. CDR1 SGHNT and CDR2 YYREEE come from the germline V gene (reference sequence). J lost 11 bases, V lost 3 bases, and 9 bases had no gene match. With 60 Vbeta and 13 Jbeta primers, the PCR was carried out. Assay used: immunoSEQ multiplex PCR; TCRdb lists only in-frame clones, some missing. The sample lists about 180,000 clones, almost 85% occurring once. Healthy bone marrow donors supplied every sample. This sequence originates from a woman between 45 and 60 years old in good health and CMV-seronegative. This chain joins TRBV5-4 and TRBJ1-1, with TRBD1 identical over 11 bases. Sequenced material: PBMCs. The CDR3 here is CASSWGQGDSMAFF. The CDR3 DNA is TGTGCCAGCAGCTGGGGACAGGGGGACTCTATGGCTTTCTTT.